The sequence of this T cell receptor beta chain was determined in a study of blood T cells in healthy people across ages. Sample-barcoded 5' priming and a J-beta primer mix drove a second PCR of roughly 6 to 12 cycles. TCRdb analysed the 5' RACE reads with MiXCR anew, one entry per CDR3 protein. Counted here are more than 750,000 distinct CDR3 sequences, 29% occurring once; the ten biggest clones make up roughly a tenth. CDR3 length: 16 residues. Germline lookup yields CDR1 SGHTS and CDR2 YDEGEE. As to this clonotype: One end of the junction varies from germline; a read error may be responsible.

The sample was also reused in another study, on T cells of mothers and their children. As that report states: Samples were obtained from three healthy Caucasian mothers and their six children.

This TCR came from a middle-aged woman in good health. J is TRBJ1-2 and V is TRBV5-8; 7 bases agree with TRBD1. Sequenced input: blood. The CDR3 reads CVSSFTGTVANYGYTF. The DNA of the CDR3 is TGTGTCAGCAGCTTTACCGGGACAGTAGCTAACTATGGCTACACCTTC.